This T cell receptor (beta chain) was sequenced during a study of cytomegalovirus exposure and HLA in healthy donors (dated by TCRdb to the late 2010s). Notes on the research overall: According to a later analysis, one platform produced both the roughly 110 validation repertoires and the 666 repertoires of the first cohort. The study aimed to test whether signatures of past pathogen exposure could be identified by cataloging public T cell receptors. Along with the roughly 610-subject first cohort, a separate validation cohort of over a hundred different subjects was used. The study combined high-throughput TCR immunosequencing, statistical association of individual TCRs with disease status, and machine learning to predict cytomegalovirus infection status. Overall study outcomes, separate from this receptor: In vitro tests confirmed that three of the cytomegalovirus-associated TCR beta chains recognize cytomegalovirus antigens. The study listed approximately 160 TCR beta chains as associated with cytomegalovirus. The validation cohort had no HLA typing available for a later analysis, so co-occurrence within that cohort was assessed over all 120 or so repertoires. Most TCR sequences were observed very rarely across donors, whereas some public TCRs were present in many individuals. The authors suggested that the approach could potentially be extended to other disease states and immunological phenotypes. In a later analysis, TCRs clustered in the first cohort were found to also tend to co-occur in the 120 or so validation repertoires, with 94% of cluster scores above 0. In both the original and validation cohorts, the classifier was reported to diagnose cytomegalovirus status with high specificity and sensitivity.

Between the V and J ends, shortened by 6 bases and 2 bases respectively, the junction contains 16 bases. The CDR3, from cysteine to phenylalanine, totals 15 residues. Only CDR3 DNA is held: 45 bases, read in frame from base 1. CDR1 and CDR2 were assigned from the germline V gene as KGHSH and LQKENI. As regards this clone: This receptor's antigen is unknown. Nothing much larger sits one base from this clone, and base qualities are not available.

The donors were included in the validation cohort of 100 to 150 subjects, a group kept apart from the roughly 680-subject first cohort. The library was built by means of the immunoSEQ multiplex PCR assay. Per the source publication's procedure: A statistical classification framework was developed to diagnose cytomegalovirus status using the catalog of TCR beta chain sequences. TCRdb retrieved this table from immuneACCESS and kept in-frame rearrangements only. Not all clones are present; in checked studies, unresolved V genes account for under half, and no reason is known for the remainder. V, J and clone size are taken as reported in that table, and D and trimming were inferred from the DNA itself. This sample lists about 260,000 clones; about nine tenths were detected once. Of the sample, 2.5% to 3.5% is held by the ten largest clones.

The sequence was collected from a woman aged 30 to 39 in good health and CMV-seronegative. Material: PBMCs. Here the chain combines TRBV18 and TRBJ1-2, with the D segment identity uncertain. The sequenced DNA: TGTGCCAGCTCCCCTGTTCGGGCAGCGAACTATGGCTACACCTTC. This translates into CASSPVRAANYGYTF.